The clone carrying this T cell receptor (beta chain) was counted only a few times. V gave up 7 bases and J gave up 7 bases, with 14 bases separating them. The CDR3 has 13 amino acids. This sample is part of a study of human T cells and chemical hapten exposure. Time point meaning: patch test 1, 2 weeks after DPC sensitization. The sample's treatment: therapeutic diphenylcyclopropenone sensitization with weekly scalp DPC. Non-pregnant alopecia patients aged 18 to 70, suitable for DPC therapy. Each CDR3 protein gets one entry after TCRdb re-called the RACE reads with MiXCR. Among around 300,000 distinct CDR3 sequences listed, about 7% were seen once.

This chain links TRBV12-3 or TRBV12-4 with TRBJ1-5; perhaps TRBD1 as D (5 bases). The sequences come from whole blood, collected in connection with sensitization to the hapten diphenylcyclopropenone (DPC). The receptor was isolated from a woman under 30 with alopecia areata. Some clones in this sample may be carry-over from other donors' samples. CDR3 coding DNA: TGTGCCAGCACCACCGGGGGGTTCCAGCCCCAGCATTTT. Translated: CASTTGGFQPQHF.